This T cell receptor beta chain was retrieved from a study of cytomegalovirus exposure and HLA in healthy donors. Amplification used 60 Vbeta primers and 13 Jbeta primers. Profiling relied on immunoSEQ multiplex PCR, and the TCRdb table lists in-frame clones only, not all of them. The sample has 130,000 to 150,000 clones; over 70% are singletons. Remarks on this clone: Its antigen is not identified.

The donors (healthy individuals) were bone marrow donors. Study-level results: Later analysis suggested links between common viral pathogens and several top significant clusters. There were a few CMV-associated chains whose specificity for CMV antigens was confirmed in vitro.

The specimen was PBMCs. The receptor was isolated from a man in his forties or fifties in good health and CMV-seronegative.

In nucleotides, the CDR3 is TGCGCCAGCAGCTTGTCGCTCGGAGGTGCTAATGAAAAACTGTTTTTT. This translates into CASSLSLGGANEKLFF. The rearrangement joins TRBV5-1 to TRBJ1-4; D is unclear. The germline CDR1 and CDR2 sequences are SGHRS and YFSETQ. The CDR3 consists of 16 residues. V lost 1 base, J lost 3 bases, and 13 bases lay in between. Filled out from reference TRBV5-1 and TRBJ1-4, the complete variable domain reads KAGVTQTPRYLIKTRGQQVTLSCSPISGHRSVSWYQQTPGQGLQFLFEYFSETQRNKGNFPGRFSGRQFSNSRSEMNVSTLELGDSALYLCASSLSLGGANEKLFFGSGTQLSVL.